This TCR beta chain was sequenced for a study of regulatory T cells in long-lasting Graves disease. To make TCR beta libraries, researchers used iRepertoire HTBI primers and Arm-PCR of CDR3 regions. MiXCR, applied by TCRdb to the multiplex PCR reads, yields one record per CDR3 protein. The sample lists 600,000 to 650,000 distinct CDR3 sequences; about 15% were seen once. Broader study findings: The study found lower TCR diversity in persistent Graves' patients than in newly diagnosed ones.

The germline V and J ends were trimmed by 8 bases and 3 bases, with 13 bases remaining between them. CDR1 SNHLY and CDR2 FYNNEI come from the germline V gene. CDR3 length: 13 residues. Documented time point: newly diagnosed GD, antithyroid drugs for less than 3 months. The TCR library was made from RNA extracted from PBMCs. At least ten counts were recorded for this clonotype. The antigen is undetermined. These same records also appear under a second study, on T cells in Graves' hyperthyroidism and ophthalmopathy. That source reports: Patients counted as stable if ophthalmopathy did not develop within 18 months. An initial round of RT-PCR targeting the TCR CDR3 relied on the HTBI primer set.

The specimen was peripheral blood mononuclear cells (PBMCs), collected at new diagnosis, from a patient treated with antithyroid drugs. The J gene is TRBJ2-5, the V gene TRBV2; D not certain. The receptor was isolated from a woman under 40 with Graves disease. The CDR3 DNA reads TGTGCCAGCCAGTGGCAGACAAAAGAGACCCAGTACTTC. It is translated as CASQWQTKETQYF.